This TCR beta chain appears in the sequencing data of a study of beta chain features in type 1 diabetes. Study-wide findings and caveats: A closer apparent resemblance between naive, central memory and Treg TCRB repertoires was seen in patients than in healthy donors. Researchers report that Type 1 diabetes patients had moderately but significantly shorter TCRB CDR3s across all four CD4+ subsets.

The CDR3 extends over 13 amino acids. The V and J ends lost 11 bases and 1 base respectively, with 9 bases between them. Germline V gene lookup returns CDR1 LNHNV and CDR2 YYDKDF (reference sequence). The investigators reverse transcribed all of the isolated RNA, so they sequenced expressed TCRB transcripts. Generated by immunoSEQ multiplex PCR, the TCRdb table keeps only in-frame clones and is missing some. The sample lists around 690,000 clones, over 10% seen once, with about 0.11% in the top ten. A heparinised blood draw that averaged about 100 mL was obtained once from each donor. Cells sorted by CD45RO/CCR7/CD25/CD127/CD95/CD27 comprised CD4+ naive, central memory, regulatory and stem cell-like memory cells. On this clone itself: Antigen specificity is unknown.

This chain joins TRBV15 and TRBJ2-6; possible D gene TRBD2, 5 bases. Sequenced input: naive CD4+ T cells from blood. The sequence was obtained from a man aged 25 to 40 with type 1 diabetes. Here the CDR3 reads CAARGSGANVLTF. CDR3 in DNA: TGTGCCGCCCGGGGTTCTGGGGCCAACGTCCTGACTTTC.